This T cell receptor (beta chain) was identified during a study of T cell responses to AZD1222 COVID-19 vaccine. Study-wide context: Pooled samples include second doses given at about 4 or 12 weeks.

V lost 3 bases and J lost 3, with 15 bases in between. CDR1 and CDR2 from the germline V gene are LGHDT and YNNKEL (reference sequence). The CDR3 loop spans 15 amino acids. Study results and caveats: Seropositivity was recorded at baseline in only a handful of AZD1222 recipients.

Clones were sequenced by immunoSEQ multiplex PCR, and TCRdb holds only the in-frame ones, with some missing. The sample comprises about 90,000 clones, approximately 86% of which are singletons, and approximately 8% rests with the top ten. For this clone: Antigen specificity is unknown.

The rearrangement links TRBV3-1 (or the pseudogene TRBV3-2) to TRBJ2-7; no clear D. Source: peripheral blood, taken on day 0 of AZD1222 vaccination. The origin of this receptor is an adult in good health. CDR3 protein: CASSHERRRNYEQYF. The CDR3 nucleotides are TGTGCCAGCAGCCACGAGAGGCGACGAAACTACGAGCAGTACTTC.